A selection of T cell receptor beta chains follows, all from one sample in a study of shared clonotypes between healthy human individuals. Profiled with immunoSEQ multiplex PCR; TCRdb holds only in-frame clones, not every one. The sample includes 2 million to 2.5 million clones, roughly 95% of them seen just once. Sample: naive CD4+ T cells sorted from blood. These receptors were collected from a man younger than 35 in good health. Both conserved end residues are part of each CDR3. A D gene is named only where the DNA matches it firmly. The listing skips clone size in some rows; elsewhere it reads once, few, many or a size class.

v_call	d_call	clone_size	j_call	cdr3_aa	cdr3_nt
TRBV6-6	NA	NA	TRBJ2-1	CASSPDYLLNEHRFF	TGTGCCAGCAGTCCCGACTATCTACTCAATGAGCATCGGTTCTTC
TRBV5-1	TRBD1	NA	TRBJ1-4	CASSVGQLNEKLFF	TGCGCCAGCAGCGTGGGACAGCTTAATGAAAAACTGTTTTTT
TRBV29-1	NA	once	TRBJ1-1	CSVHRANTEAFF	TGCAGCGTTCACCGGGCGAACACTGAAGCTTTCTTT
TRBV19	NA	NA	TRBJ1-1	CASSIVDRSTEAFF	TGTGCCAGTAGTATAGTAGACAGGAGCACTGAAGCTTTCTTT
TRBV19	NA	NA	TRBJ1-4	CASSTGKKGYATNEKLFF	TGTGCCAGTAGTACAGGGAAAAAGGGCTATGCAACTAATGAAAAACTGTTTTTT
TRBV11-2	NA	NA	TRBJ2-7	CASSLAGTVSYEQYF	TGTGCCAGCAGCTTAGCTGGGACCGTCTCCTACGAGCAGTACTTC
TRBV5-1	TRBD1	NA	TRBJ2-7	CASSSGQGAYEQYF	TGCGCCAGCAGCTCCGGACAGGGGGCCTACGAGCAGTACTTC
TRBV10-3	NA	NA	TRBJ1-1	CAISEYGGGAELKTEAFF	TGTGCCATCAGTGAGTACGGCGGGGGCGCGGAGCTAAAAACTGAAGCTTTCTTT
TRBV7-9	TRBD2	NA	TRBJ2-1	CASSFPGLAGLVEQFF	TGTGCCAGCAGCTTCCCTGGACTAGCGGGATTGGTTGAGCAGTTCTTC
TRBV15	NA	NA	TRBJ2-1	CATSSPLGGVYNEQFF	TGTGCCACCAGCTCCCCGTTAGGGGGAGTCTACAATGAGCAGTTCTTC
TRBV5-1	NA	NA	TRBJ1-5	CASSLEGLGNQPQHF	TGCGCCAGCAGCTTGGAGGGGTTAGGCAATCAGCCCCAGCATTTT
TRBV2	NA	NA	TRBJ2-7	CASRPDGTYEQYF	TGTGCCAGCAGACCGGACGGAACCTACGAGCAGTACTTC
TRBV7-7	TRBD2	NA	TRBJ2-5	CASSPLLAGLETQYF	TGTGCTAGCAGTCCACTACTAGCGGGATTGGAGACCCAGTACTTC
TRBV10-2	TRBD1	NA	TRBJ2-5	CASSEPWTGETQYF	TGCGCCAGCAGTGAGCCCTGGACAGGAGAGACCCAGTACTTC
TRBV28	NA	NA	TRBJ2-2	CASKTRVALAGELFF	TGTGCCAGCAAGACCAGGGTTGCCCTTGCCGGGGAGCTGTTTTTT
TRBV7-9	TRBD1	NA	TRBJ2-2	CASSLDRGPTGELFF	TGTGCCAGCAGCTTAGACAGGGGACCCACCGGGGAGCTGTTTTTT
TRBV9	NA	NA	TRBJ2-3	CASSVGQGHQDTQYF	TGTGCCAGCAGCGTAGGGCAGGGGCACCAAGATACGCAGTATTTT
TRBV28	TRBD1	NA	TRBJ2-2	CASRGTGDTGELFF	TGTGCCAGCAGAGGGACAGGGGACACCGGGGAGCTGTTTTTT
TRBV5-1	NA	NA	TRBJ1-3	CASSFGQLSSGNTIYF	TGCGCCAGCAGCTTTGGACAGTTGAGCTCTGGAAACACCATATATTTT
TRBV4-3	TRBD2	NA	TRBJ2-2	CASSQVGTSGGELFF	TGCGCCAGCAGCCAAGTCGGGACTAGCGGCGGGGAGCTGTTTTTT
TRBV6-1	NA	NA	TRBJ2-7	CASVSTERLEQYF	TGTGCCAGCGTTTCGACAGAGCGCCTGGAGCAGTACTTC
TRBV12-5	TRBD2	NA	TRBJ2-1	CASGSSGGAINEQFF	TGTGCTAGTGGTTCCAGCGGGGGGGCCATCAATGAGCAGTTCTTC
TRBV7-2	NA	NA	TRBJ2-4	CASSSRGNIQYF	TGTGCCAGCAGCTCCAGAGGGAACATTCAGTACTTC
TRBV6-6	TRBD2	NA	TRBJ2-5	CASAGGPGETQYF	TGTGCCAGCGCGGGAGGGCCGGGAGAGACCCAGTACTTC
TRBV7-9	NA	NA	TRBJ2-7	CASSRTASSYEQYF	TGTGCCAGCAGCCGGACAGCTAGCTCCTACGAGCAGTACTTC
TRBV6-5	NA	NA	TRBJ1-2	CASSLVYGYTF	TGTGCCAGCAGTTTAGTCTATGGCTACACCTTC
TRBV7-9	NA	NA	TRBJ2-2	CASSSNRGPPEELFF	TGTGCCAGCAGCTCCAACAGAGGACCGCCGGAGGAGCTGTTTTTT
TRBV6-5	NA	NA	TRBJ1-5	CASRQDRYQPQHF	TGTGCCAGCAGACAAGACAGGTATCAGCCCCAGCATTTT
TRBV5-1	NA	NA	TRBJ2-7	CASSLMVEDEQYF	TGCGCCAGCAGCTTAATGGTAGAGGACGAGCAGTACTTC
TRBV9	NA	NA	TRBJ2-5	CASSAGGIQETQYF	TGTGCCAGCAGCGCCGGGGGAATACAAGAGACCCAGTACTTC
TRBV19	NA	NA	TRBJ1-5	CASRRADKSNQPQHF	TGTGCCAGTCGTAGGGCGGACAAAAGCAATCAGCCCCAGCATTTT
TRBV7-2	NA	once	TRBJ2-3	CASSGRRPVGTDTQYF	TGTGCCAGCAGCGGAAGGAGGCCGGTGGGCACAGATACGCAGTATTTT
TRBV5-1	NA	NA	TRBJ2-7	CASSLGGSGTYEQYF	TGCGCCAGCAGCTTAGGAGGGTCGGGAACCTACGAGCAGTACTTC
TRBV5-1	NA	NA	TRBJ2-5	CASTLWASGEETQYF	TGCGCCAGTACCCTCTGGGCCTCAGGGGAGGAGACCCAGTACTTC
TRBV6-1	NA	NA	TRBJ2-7	CASRPAVAYEQYF	TGTGCCAGCAGACCAGCGGTTGCCTACGAGCAGTACTTC
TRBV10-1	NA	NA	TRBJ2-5	CASSEGSRTGETQYF	TGCGCCAGCAGTGAGGGCTCCAGGACGGGAGAGACCCAGTACTTC
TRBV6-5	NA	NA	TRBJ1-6	CASRSGGGNPPLHF	TGTGCCAGCAGAAGTGGAGGTGGAAATCCGCCCCTCCACTTT
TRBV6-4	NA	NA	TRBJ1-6	CASRPRGLASPLHF	TGTGCCAGCAGGCCCCGGGGTCTGGCCTCACCCCTCCACTTT
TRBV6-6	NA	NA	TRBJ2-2	CASSYSGRSNTGELFF	TGTGCCAGCAGTTACTCGGGCAGATCGAACACCGGGGAGCTGTTTTTT
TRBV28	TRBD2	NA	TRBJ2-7	CASIPGGASYEQYF	TGTGCCAGCATCCCGGGGGGGGCCTCCTACGAGCAGTACTTC
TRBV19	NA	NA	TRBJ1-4	CASSSAGEKLFF	TGTGCCAGTAGTTCCGCGGGGGAAAAACTGTTTTTT
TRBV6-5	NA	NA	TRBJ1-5	CASSPPNQPQHF	TGTGCCAGCAGTCCACCCAATCAGCCCCAGCATTTT
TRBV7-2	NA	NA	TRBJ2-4	CASSLGGLAKNIQYF	TGTGCCAGCAGCCTGGGCGGTTTGGCCAAAAACATTCAGTACTTC
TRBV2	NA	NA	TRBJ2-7	CATRGQGISYEQYF	TGTGCCACCCGAGGGCAGGGCATCTCCTACGAGCAGTACTTC
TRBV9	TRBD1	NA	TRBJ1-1	CASSAQSGGTEAFF	TGTGCCAGCAGCGCACAATCAGGGGGCACTGAAGCTTTCTTT
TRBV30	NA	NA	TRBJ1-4	CAWGGGTPSEKLFF	TGTGCCTGGGGCGGGGGGACTCCAAGCGAAAAACTGTTTTTT
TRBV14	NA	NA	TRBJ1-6	CASSQEAGRVSPLHF	TGTGCCAGCAGCCAAGAGGCAGGGAGGGTTTCACCCCTCCACTTT
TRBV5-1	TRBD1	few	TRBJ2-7	CASSLQTGGSYEQYF	TGCGCCAGCAGCTTACAGACAGGGGGTTCCTACGAGCAGTACTTC
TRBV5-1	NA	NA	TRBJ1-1	CASSYRENTEAFF	TGCGCCAGCAGCTATCGGGAGAACACTGAAGCTTTCTTT
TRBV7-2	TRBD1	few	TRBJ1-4	CASSLGGGGEKLFF	TGTGCCAGCAGCTTAGGAGGGGGCGGTGAAAAACTGTTTTTT
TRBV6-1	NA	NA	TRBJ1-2	CASSEALVGLYYGYTF	TGTGCCAGCAGTGAAGCGCTTGTAGGACTGTACTATGGCTACACCTTC
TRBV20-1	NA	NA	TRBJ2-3	CSASYTDTQYF	TGCAGTGCTAGCTACACAGATACGCAGTATTTT
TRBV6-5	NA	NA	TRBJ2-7	CASSTATYEQYF	TGTGCCAGCAGTACAGCTACCTACGAGCAGTACTTC